This T cell receptor (beta chain) was found in a study of cytomegalovirus exposure and HLA in healthy donors. V gave up 8 bases and J gave up 6 bases, with 16 bases separating them. CDR1 is MNHNS, CDR2 SASEGT, per germline. This CDR3 region has 13 residues. Concerning this clone itself: The antigen is unknown.

Study results and limitations: Diagnosis of cytomegalovirus status made by the classifier reportedly showed high specificity and sensitivity. The CMV antigen specificity of a few CMV-associated chains was confirmed through in vitro analysis.

Clones were sequenced by immunoSEQ multiplex PCR, and TCRdb holds only the in-frame ones, with some missing. This table holds about 79,000 clones, approximately 93% found once. The receptor comes from a woman under 40 in good health and CMV-seronegative. This chain uses TRBV6-1 with TRBJ1-2; D uncertain. The sequenced sample consisted of PBMCs. CDR3 amino acids: CASQATTLDGYTF. CDR3 bases: TGTGCCAGCCAGGCTACAACCCTCGATGGCTACACCTTC.